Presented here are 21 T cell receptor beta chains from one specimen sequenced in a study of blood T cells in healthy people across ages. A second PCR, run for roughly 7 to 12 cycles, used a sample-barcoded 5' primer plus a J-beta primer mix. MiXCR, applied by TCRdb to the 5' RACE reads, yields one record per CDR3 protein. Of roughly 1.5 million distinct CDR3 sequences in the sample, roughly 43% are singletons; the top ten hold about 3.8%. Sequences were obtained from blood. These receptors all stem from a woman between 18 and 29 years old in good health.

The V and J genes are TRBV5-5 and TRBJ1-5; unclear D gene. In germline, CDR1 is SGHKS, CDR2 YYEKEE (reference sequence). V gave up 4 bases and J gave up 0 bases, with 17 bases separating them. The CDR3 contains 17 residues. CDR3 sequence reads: CASSPGGLSHSNQPQHF. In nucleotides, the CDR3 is TGTGCCAGCAGCCCGGGCGGGTTAAGTCATAGCAATCAGCCCCAGCATTTT. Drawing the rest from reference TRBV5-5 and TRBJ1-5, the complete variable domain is DAGVTQSPTHLIKTRGQQVTLRCSPISGHKSVSWYQQVLGQGPQFIFQYYEKEERGRGNFPDRFSARQFPNYSSELNVNALLLGDSALYLCASSPGGLSHSNQPQHFGDGTRLSIL.

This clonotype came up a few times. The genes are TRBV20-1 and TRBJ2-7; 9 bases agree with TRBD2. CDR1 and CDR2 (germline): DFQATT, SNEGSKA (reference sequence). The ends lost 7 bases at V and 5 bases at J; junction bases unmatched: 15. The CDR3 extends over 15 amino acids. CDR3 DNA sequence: TGCAGTGGTCACCGAATAGCGGGAGTTTTCAACGAGCAGTACTTC. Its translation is CSGHRIAGVFNEQYF.

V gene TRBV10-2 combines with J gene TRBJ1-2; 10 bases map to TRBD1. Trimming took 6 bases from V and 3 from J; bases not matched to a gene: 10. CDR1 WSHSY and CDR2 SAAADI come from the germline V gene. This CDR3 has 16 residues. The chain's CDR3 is CASSPGTGDLDYGYTF. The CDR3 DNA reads TGCGCCAGCAGCCCCGGGACAGGGGACTTGGACTATGGCTACACCTTC.

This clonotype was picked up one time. The CDR3 sequence is CASSLGQTSSYNEQFF. In DNA, the CDR3 is TGCGCCAGCAGCTTGGGACAGACCAGCTCCTACAATGAGCAGTTCTTC. J is TRBJ2-1 and V is TRBV5-1; weak D call: TRBD1 (5 bases). The CDR3 extends over 16 amino acids. Germline V gives CDR1 SGHRS, CDR2 YFSETQ. Trimming took off 0 bases at V and 0 bases at J, with 10 bases between the two ends.

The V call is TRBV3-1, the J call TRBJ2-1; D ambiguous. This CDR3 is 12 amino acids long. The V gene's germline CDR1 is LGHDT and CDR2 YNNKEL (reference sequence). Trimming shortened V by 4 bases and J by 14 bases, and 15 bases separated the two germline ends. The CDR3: CASSRLGYEKFF. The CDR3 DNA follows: TGTGCCAGCAGCCGCCTAGGCTACGAGAAGTTCTTC.

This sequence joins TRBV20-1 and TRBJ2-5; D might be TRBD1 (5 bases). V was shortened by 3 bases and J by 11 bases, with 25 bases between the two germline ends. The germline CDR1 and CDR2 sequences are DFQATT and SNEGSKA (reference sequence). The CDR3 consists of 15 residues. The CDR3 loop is CSASSGAPLESEQYF. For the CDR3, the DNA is TGCAGTGCTAGTTCTGGGGCCCCCCTAGAGAGTGAGCAGTACTTC.

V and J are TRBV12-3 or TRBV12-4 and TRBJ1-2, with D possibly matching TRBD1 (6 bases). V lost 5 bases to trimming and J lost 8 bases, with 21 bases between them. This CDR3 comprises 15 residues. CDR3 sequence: CASSPSGGVYLGYTF. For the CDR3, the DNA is TGTGCCAGCAGTCCGTCCGGGGGCGTTTATCTAGGCTACACCTTC.

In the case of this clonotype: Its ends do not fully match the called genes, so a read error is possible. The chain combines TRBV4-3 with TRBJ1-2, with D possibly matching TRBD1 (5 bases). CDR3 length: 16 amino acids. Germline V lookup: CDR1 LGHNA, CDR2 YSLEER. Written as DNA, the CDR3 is TGCGCCAGCAGCCAAGAAGGGGTAGAGGGATACTATGACTACACCTTC. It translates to CASSQEGVEGYYDYTF.

The CDR3 region is CSPHPEQFF. Written as DNA, the CDR3 is TGCAGCCCCCACCCTGAGCAGTTCTTC. This chain links TRBV20-1 with TRBJ2-1; D call uncertain. This CDR3 has 9 amino acids. Germline V gene sequence: CDR1 DFQATT, CDR2 SNEGSKA (reference sequence).

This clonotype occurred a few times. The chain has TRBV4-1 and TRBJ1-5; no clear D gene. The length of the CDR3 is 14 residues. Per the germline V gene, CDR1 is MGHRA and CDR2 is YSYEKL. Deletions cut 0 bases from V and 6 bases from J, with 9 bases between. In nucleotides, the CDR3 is TGCGCCAGCAGCCAAGATATGATGGGTCAGCCCCAGCATTTT. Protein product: CASSQDMMGQPQHF.

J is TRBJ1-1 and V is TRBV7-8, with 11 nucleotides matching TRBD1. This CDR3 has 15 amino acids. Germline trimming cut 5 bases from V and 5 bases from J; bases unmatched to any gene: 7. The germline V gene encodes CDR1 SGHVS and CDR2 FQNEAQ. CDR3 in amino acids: CASSMDRGPRTEAFF. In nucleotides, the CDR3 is TGTGCCAGCAGCATGGACAGGGGGCCTCGAACTGAAGCTTTCTTT.

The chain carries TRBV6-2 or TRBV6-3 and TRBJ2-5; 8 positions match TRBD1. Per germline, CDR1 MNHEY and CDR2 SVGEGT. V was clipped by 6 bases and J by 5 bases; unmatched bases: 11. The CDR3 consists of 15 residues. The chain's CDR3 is CASSPRQGLLETQYF. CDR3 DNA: TGTGCCAGCAGCCCAAGACAGGGGTTGCTTGAGACCCAGTACTTC.

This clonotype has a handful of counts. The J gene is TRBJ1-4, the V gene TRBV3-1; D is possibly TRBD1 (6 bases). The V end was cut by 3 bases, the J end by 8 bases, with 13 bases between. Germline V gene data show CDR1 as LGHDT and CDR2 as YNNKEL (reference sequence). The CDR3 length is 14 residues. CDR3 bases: TGTGCCAGCAGCCAGGGACATCAAAGGGAAAAACTGTTTTTT. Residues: CASSQGHQREKLFF.

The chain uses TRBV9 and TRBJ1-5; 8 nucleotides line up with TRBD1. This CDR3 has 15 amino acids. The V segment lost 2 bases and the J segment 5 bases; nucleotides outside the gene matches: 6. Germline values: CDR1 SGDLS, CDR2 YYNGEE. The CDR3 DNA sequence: TGTGCCAGCAGCGTCGGGACAGGATCGTATCAGCCCCAGCATTTT. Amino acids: CASSVGTGSYQPQHF.

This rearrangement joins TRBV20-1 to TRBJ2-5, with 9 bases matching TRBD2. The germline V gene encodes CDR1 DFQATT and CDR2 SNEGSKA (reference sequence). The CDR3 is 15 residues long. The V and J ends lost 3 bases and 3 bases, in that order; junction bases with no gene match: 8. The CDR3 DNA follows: TGCAGTGCTAGTCGGCTAGCGGGAATGAAAGAGACCCAGTACTTC. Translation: CSASRLAGMKETQYF.

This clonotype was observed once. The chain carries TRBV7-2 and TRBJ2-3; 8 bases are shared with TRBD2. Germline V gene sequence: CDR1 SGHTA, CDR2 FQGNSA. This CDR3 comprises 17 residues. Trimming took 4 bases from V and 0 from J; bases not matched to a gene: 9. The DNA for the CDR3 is TGTGCCAGCAGCTCCCTCCGGGGCGGGGGGAGCACAGATACGCAGTATTTT. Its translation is CASSSLRGGGSTDTQYF.

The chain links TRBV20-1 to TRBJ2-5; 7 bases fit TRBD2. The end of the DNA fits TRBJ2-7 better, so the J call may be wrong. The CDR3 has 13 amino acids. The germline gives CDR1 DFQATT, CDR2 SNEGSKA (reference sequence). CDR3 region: CSARETSSYEQYF. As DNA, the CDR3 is TGCAGTGCTAGGGAGACTAGCAGCTACGAGCAGTACTTC.

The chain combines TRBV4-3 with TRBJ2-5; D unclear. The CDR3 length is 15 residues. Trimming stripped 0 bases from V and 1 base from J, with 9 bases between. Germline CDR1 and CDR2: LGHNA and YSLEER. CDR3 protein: CASSQDRTAQETQYF. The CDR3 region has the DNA TGCGCCAGCAGCCAAGATCGAACAGCCCAAGAGACCCAGTACTTC.

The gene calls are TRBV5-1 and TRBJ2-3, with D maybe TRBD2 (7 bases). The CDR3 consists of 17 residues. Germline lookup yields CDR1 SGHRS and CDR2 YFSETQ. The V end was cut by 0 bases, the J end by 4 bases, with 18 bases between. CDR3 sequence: CASSLAPRGGSPDTQYF. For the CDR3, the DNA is TGCGCCAGCAGCTTGGCCCCTAGGGGGGGTAGCCCAGATACGCAGTATTTT.

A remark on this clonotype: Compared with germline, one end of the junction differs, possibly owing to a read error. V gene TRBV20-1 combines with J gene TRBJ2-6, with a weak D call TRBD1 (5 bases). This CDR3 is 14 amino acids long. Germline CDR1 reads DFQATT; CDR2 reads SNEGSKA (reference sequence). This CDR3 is CSAMVRSGANALTF. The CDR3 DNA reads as TGCAGTGCTATGGTGCGCTCTGGGGCCAACGCCCTGACTTTC.

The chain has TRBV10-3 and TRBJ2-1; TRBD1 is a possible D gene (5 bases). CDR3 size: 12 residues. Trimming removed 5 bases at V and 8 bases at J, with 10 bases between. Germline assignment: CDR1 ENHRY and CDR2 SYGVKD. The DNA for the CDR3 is TGTGCCATCAGTATGACAGACGATGAGCAGTTCTTC. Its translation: CAISMTDDEQFF.